The present entry profiles one T cell receptor beta chain with its context. The data belong to a study of blood T cell repertoires in COVID-19. Germline-derived CDR1 and CDR2 are SEHNR and FQNEAQ (reference sequence). The length of the CDR3 is 15 residues. V lost 2 bases to trimming and J lost 3 bases; unmatched junction nucleotides: 3. Original methodology: Amplifying reference gene primers gave estimates of nucleated cell counts. This table comes from immunoSEQ multiplex PCR, and its TCRdb copy is limited to in-frame clones, with some not included. The V and J calls and clone size come from that table; D and trimming were worked out from the DNA. The sample consists of 150,000 to 200,000 clones, 83% of them appearing once.

The TCR originated in a human donor in a cohort sampled during active COVID-19. The V and J genes are TRBV7-9 and TRBJ1-4; TRBD1 aligns across 7 bases. Sequencing was done on a sample of peripheral blood. CDR3 nucleotide sequence: TGTGCCAGCAGCTTACGGACAGGTCCTAATGAAAAACTGTTTTTT. This encodes CASSLRTGPNEKLFF.